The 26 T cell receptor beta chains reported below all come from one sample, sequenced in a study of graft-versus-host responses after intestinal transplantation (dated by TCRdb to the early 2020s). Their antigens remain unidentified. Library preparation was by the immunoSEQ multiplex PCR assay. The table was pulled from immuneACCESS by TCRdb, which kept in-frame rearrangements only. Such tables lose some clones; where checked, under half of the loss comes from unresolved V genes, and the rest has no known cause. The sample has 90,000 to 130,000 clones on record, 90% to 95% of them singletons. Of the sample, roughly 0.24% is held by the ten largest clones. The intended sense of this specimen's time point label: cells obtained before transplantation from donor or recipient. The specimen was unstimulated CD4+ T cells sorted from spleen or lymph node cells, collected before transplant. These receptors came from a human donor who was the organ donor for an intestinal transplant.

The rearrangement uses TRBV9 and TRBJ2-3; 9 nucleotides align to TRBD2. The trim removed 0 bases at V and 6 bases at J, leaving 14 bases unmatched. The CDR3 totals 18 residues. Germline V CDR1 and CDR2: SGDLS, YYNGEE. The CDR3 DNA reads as TGTGCCAGCAGCGTAGATGGCGGGAGGGCCGTAGCATTGGATACGCAGTATTTT. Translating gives CASSVDGGRAVALDTQYF. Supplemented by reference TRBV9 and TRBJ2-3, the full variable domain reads DSGVTQTPKHLITATGQRVTLRCSPRSGDLSVYWYQQSLDQGLQFLIQYYNGEERAKGNILERFSAQQFPDLHSELNLSSLELGDSALYFCASSVDGGRAVALDTQYFGPGTRLTVL.

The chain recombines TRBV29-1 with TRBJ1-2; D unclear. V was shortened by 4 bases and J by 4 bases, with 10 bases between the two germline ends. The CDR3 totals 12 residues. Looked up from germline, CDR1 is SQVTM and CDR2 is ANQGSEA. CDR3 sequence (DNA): TGCAGCGTTGTGTCGGGGTTCTATGGCTACACCTTC. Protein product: CSVVSGFYGYTF.

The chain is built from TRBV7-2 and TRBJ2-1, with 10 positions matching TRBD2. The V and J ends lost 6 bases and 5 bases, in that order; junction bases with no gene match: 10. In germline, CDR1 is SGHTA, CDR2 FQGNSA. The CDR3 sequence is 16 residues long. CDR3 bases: TGTGCCAGCAGTCCCGTCGGGACTAGCGTCAACAATGAGCAGTTCTTC. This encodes CASSPVGTSVNNEQFF.

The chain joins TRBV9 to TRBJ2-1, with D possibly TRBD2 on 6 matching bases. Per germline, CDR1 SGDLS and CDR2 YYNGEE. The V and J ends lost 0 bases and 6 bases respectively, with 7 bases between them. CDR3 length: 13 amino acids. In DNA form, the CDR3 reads TGTGCCAGCAGCGTAGGGAGGGGCAATGAGCAGTTCTTC. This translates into CASSVGRGNEQFF.

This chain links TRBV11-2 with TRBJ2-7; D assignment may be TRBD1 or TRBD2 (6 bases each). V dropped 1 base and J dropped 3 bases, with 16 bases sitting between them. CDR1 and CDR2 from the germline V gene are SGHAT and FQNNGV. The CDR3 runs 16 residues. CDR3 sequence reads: CASSLVGGGPNYEQYF. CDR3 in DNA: TGTGCCAGCAGCTTAGTAGGGGGAGGCCCGAACTACGAGCAGTACTTC.

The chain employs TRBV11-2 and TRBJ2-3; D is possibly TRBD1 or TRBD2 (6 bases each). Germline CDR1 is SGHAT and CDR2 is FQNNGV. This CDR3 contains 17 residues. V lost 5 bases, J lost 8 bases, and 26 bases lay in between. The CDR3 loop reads CASSPSHGGAGGGTQYF. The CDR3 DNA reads TGTGCCAGCAGCCCGTCCCACGGGGGCGCAGGAGGAGGTACGCAGTATTTT.

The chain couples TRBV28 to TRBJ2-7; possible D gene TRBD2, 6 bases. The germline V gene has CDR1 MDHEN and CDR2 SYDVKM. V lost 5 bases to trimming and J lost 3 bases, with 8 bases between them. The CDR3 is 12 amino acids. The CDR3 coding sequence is TGTGCCAGCAGTCTCGGGGGCTACGAGCAGTACTTC. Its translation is CASSLGGYEQYF.

The CDR3 reads CASSLLDGAKNIQYF. DNA for the CDR3: TGTGCCAGCAGCTTACTGGATGGGGCCAAAAACATTCAGTACTTC. The rearrangement uses TRBV11-2 and TRBJ2-4; D ambiguous. Looked up from germline, CDR1 is SGHAT and CDR2 is FQNNGV. V dropped 2 bases and J dropped 1 base, with 9 bases sitting between them. The CDR3 is made up of 15 amino acids.

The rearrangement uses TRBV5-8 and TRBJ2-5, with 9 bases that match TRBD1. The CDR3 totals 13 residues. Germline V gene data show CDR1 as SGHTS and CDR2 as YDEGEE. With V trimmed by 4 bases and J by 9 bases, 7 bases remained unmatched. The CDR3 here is CASSAGTGISQYF. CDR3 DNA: TGTGCCAGCAGCGCCGGGACAGGGATTTCCCAGTACTTC.

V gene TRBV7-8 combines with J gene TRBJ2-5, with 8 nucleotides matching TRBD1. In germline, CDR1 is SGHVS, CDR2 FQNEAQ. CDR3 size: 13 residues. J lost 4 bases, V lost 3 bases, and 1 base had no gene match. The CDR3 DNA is TGTGCCAGCAGCTTGGACAGGGCAGAGACCCAGTACTTC. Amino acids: CASSLDRAETQYF.

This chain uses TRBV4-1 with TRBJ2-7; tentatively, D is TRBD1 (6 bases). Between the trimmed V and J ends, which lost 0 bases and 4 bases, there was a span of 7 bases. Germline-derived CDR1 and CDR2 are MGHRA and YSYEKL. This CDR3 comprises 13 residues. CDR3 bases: TGCGCCAGCAGCCAAGATAGGGGGTACGAGCAGTACTTC. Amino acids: CASSQDRGYEQYF.

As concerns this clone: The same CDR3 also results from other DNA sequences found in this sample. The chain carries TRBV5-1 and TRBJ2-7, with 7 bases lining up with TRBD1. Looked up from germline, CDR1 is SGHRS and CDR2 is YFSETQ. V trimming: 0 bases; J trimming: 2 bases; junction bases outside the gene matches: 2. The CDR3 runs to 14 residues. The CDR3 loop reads CASSLGQGAYEQYF. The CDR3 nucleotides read TGCGCCAGCAGCTTGGGACAGGGAGCCTACGAGCAGTACTTC. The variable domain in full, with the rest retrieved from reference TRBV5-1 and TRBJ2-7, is KAGVTQTPRYLIKTRGQQVTLSCSPISGHRSVSWYQQTPGQGLQFLFEYFSETQRNKGNFPGRFSGRQFSNSRSEMNVSTLELGDSALYLCASSLGQGAYEQYFGPGTRLTVT.

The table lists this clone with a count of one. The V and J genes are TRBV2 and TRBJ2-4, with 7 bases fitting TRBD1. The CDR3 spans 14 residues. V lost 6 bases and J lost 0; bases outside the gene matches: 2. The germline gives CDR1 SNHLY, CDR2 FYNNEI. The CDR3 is CASRQGLAKNIQYF. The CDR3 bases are TGTGCCAGCAGACAGGGGCTAGCCAAAAACATTCAGTACTTC. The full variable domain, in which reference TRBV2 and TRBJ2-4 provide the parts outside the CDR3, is EPEVTQTPSHQVTQMGQEVILRCVPISNHLYFYWYRQILGQKVEFLVSFYNNEISEKSEIFDDQFSVERPDGSNFTLKIRSTKLEDSAMYFCASRQGLAKNIQYFGAGTRLSVL.

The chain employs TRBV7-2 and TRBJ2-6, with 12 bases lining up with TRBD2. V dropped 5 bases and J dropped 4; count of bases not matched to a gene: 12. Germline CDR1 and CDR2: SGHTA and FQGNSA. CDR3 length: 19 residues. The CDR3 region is CASSHLLAGGPLGANVLTF. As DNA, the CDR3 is TGTGCCAGCAGCCACCTCCTAGCGGGAGGGCCGCTCGGGGCCAACGTCCTGACTTTC.

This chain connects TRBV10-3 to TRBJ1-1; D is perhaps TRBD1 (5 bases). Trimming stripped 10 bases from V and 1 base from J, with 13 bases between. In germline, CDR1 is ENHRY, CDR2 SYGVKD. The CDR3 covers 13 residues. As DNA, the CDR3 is TGTGCCACCGGGGACGCGACGAACACTGAAGCTTTCTTT. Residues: CATGDATNTEAFF.

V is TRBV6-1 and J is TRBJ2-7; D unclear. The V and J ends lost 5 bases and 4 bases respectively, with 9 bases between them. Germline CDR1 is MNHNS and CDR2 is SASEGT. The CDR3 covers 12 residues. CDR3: CASSPRRYEQYF. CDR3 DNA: TGTGCCAGCAGTCCCAGACGTTACGAGCAGTACTTC.

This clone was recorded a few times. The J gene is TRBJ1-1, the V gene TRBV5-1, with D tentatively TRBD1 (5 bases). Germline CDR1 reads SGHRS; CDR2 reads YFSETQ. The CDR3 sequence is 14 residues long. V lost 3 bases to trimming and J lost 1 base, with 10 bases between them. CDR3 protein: CASSYGTGNTEAFF. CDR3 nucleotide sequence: TGCGCCAGCAGCTACGGGACCGGGAACACTGAAGCTTTCTTT.

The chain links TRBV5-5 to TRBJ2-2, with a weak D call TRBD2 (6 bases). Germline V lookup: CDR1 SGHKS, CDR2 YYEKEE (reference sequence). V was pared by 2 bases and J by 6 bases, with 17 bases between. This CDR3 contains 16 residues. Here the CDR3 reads CASSFVGPTGAGELFF. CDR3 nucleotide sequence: TGTGCCAGCAGCTTTGTCGGGCCAACGGGAGCCGGGGAGCTGTTTTTT.

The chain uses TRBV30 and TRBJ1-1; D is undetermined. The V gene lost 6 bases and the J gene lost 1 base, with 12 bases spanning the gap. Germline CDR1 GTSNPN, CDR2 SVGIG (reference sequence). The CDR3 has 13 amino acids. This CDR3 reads CACKYRRNTEAFF. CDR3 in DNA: TGTGCCTGTAAGTATAGGCGGAACACTGAAGCTTTCTTT. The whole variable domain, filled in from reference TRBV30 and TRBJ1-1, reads SQTIHQWPATLVQPVGSPLSLECTVEGTSNPNLYWYRQAAGRGLQLLFYSVGIGQISSEVPQNLSASRPQDRQFILSSKKLLLSDSGFYLCACKYRRNTEAFFGQGTRLTVV.

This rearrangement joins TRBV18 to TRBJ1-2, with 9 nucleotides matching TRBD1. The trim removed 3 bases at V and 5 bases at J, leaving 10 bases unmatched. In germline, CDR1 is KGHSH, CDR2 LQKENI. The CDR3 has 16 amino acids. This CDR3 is CASSPNTGQGGYGYTF. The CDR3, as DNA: TGTGCCAGCTCACCCAATACGGGACAGGGAGGTTATGGCTACACCTTC.

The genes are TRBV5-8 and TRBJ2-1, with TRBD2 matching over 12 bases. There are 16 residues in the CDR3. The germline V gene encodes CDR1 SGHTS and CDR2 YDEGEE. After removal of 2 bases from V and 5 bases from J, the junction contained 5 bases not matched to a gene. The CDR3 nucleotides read TGTGCCAGCAGCTTCGGGACTAGCGGGCCTAACAATGAGCAGTTCTTC. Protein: CASSFGTSGPNNEQFF.

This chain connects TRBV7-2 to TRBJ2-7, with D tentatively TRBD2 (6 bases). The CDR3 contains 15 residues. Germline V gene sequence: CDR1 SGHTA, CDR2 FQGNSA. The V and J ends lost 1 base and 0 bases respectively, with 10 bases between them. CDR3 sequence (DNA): TGTGCCAGCAGCTTAGGGGGGGTTCACTCCTACGAGCAGTACTTC. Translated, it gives CASSLGGVHSYEQYF.

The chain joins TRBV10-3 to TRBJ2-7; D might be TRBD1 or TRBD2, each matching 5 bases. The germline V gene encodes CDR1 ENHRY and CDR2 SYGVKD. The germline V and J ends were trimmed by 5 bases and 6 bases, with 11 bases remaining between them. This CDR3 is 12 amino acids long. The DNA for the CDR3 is TGTGCCATCAGTCAGGGACCGGCCGAGCAGTACTTC. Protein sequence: CAISQGPAEQYF.

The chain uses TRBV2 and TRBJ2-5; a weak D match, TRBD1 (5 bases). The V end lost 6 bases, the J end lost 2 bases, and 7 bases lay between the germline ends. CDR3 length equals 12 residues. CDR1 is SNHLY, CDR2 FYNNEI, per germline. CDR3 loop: CASSREQETQYF. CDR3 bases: TGTGCCAGCAGCAGGGAACAAGAGACCCAGTACTTC.

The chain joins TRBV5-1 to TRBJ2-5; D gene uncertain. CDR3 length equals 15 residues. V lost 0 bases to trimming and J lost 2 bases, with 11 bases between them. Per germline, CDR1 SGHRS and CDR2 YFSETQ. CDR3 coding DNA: TGCGCCAGCAGCTTGGCCAAGGTTGAACAAGAGACCCAGTACTTC. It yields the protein CASSLAKVEQETQYF.

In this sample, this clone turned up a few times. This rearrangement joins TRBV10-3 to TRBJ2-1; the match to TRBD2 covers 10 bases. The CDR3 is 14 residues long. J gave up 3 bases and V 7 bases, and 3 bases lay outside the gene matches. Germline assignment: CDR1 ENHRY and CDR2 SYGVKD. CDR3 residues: CAIKASGSYNEQFF. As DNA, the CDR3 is TGTGCCATCAAGGCTAGCGGGAGCTACAATGAGCAGTTCTTC.